What follows are 20 T cell receptor beta chains derived from one specimen sequenced in a study of blood T cells in healthy people across ages (dated by TCRdb to between 2014 and 2017). The library was produced with 5' RACE. Sequencing took place on an Illumina HiSeq 2500. The second PCR ran for about 6 to 12 cycles and used a J-beta primer mix along with a sample-barcoded 5' primer. Using fastp trimming at Q25 and MiXCR clonotype assembly, TCRdb reanalyzed the public sequencing data and kept in-frame beta chains. Every entry covers one CDR3 protein and lists the most common genes and DNA from its rows. Present in this sample are 1.5 million to 2 million distinct CDR3 sequences, about 35% of which were seen just once. The ten top clones hold about 11% of the sample. Sequencing input: blood. These receptor sequences come from a woman under 40 in good health.

The V gene is TRBV20-1, the J gene TRBJ2-3, with 10 bases that match TRBD1. V was clipped by 3 bases and J by 2 bases; unmatched bases: 5. The CDR3 is 15 residues long. Germline CDR1 reads DFQATT; CDR2 reads SNEGSKA (reference sequence). This CDR3 is CSARGDRGITDTQYF. Here the CDR3 DNA reads TGCAGTGCTAGGGGGGACAGGGGAATCACAGATACGCAGTATTTT.

This clonotype was recorded a few times. This rearrangement joins TRBV4-1 to TRBJ2-1; D not certain. The germline V gene has CDR1 MGHRA and CDR2 YSYEKL. Trimming left V 0 bases short and J 5 bases short, with 26 bases between. This CDR3 is built from 20 residues. The DNA of the CDR3 is TGCGCCAGCAGCCAAGAGCACCGGACGGCTCCCATTTCCTTTCACAATGAGCAGTTCTTC. It translates to CASSQEHRTAPISFHNEQFF.

V usage is TRBV13 and J usage is TRBJ2-5; 8 bases align to TRBD1. The tail of the sequence fits TRBJ2-7 better, so the J call may be wrong. The CDR3 is made up of 15 amino acids. Germline CDR1 PRHDT, CDR2 FYEKMQ (reference sequence). In DNA form, the CDR3 reads TGTGCCAGCAGCTTGACAGGACAGGGAGATAACGAGCAGTACTTC. Amino acid sequence: CASSLTGQGDNEQYF.

This clonotype turned up a few times. The chain recombines TRBV20-1 with TRBJ2-3; TRBD2 matches at 12 bases. Germline lookup yields CDR1 DFQATT and CDR2 SNEGSKA (reference sequence). This CDR3 has 18 amino acids. The V gene end was trimmed by 5 bases and the J gene end by 4 bases; junction bases not matched to a gene: 16. CDR3 sequence: CSAGGSSGRAGRPDTQYF. The CDR3 DNA is TGCAGTGCTGGGGGATCTAGCGGGAGGGCCGGGCGTCCAGATACGCAGTATTTT.

The rearrangement uses TRBV29-1 and TRBJ1-1, with D unclear. Germline V gene data show CDR1 as SQVTM and CDR2 as ANQGSEA. The CDR3 spans 14 residues. V dropped 3 bases and J dropped 1 base, with 12 bases sitting between them. In DNA, the CDR3 is TGCAGCGTTGATCTAGGTCCGACGAACACTGAAGCTTTCTTT. Its translation: CSVDLGPTNTEAFF.

This clonotype was detected a few times. The rearrangement links TRBV6-1 to TRBJ2-3; D may be TRBD2 (6 bases). The CDR3 extends over 18 amino acids. Germline V gene sequence: CDR1 MNHNS, CDR2 SASEGT. V was pared by 8 bases and J by 2 bases, with 26 bases between. In DNA, the CDR3 is TGTGCCAGCCGGGGAGGACGGGCCTTCAGCGCCGACACAGATACGCAGTATTTT. Amino acid sequence: CASRGGRAFSADTDTQYF.

A note on this clonotype: A read error may produce the germline difference seen at one junction end. The chain has TRBV7-2 and TRBJ2-3; D is undetermined. CDR3 length equals 12 residues. Germline CDR1 SGHTA, CDR2 FQGNSA. The CDR3 sequence is CACSFYVDTQYF. As DNA, the CDR3 is TGTGCCTGCAGTTTTTATGTTGATACGCAGTATTTT.

The gene calls are TRBV18 and TRBJ2-1; the D is unclear. Germline loops: CDR1 KGHSH, CDR2 LQKENI. V was clipped by 2 bases and J by 5 bases, with 13 bases between them. The CDR3 spans 15 residues. The CDR3 DNA reads TGTGCCAGCTCACCAATGAACGTAATGAACAATGAGCAGTTCTTC. It codes for CASSPMNVMNNEQFF.

V usage is TRBV3-1 and J usage is TRBJ2-5; D may be TRBD1 (5 bases). This CDR3 contains 14 residues. The V and J ends lost 4 bases and 2 bases respectively, with 11 bases between them. The V gene's germline CDR1 is LGHDT and CDR2 YNNKEL (reference sequence). The CDR3 is CASSRISGQETQYF. The CDR3 nucleotides are TGTGCCAGCAGCCGAATCTCAGGGCAAGAGACCCAGTACTTC.

This clonotype has a handful of counts. The chain carries TRBV7-9 and TRBJ2-5; 10 positions agree with TRBD2. Germline CDR1 is SEHNR and CDR2 is FQNEAQ (reference sequence). The J segment lost 4 bases and the V segment lost 0 bases, leaving 5 bases of the junction unmatched. This CDR3 has 16 amino acids. The CDR3 nucleotides read TGTGCCAGCAGCTTAGCGGGACTAGCGTTCGGAGAGACCCAGTACTTC. Protein sequence: CASSLAGLAFGETQYF.

The genes are TRBV3-1 and TRBJ2-1; no reliable D call. This CDR3 has 15 amino acids. Trimming cost V 4 bases and J 7 bases, with 17 bases left between them. Germline V gene sequence: CDR1 LGHDT, CDR2 YNNKEL (reference sequence). The CDR3 bases are TGTGCCAGCAGCCTTGGCGGCACTGATGGGAATGAGCAGTTCTTC. Translation gives CASSLGGTDGNEQFF.

This clonotype was recorded a few times. The chain carries TRBV15 and TRBJ2-2; unclear D gene. The V end was cut by 5 bases, the J end by 6 bases, with 10 bases between. Germline assignment: CDR1 LNHNV and CDR2 YYDKDF (reference sequence). The CDR3 contains 13 residues. In DNA form, the CDR3 reads TGTGCCACCAGCGAAGGGTTTCCCGGGGAGCTGTTTTTT. This encodes CATSEGFPGELFF. Full variable domain (missing parts from reference TRBV15 and TRBJ2-2): DAMVIQNPRYQVTQFGKPVTLSCSQTLNHNVMYWYQQKSSQAPKLLFHYYDKDFNNEADTPDNFQSRRPNTSFCFLDIRSPGLGDTAMYLCATSEGFPGELFFGEGSRLTVL.

This clonotype has a handful of counts. This chain's CDR3 is CSAIKLVVPSYEQYF. In DNA form, the CDR3 reads TGCAGTGCTATTAAGTTAGTTGTTCCCTCCTACGAGCAGTACTTC. The chain uses TRBV20-1 and TRBJ2-7, with no clear D. Germline assignment: CDR1 DFQATT and CDR2 SNEGSKA (reference sequence). The CDR3 covers 15 residues. Deletions cut 4 bases from V and 0 bases from J, with 16 bases between.

This chain joins TRBV25-1 and TRBJ1-5; perhaps TRBD1 as D (6 bases). Germline CDR1 reads MGHDK; CDR2 reads SYGVNS. The CDR3 is 16 residues long. Trimming took 6 bases from V and 4 from J, leaving 19 bases between them. CDR3 bases: TGTGCCAGCAGCCAACACACTGACAGGCATAATCAGCCCCAGCATTTT. Translation: CASSQHTDRHNQPQHF.

This clonotype came up a few times. V and J are TRBV27 and TRBJ2-7; D perhaps matches TRBD1 (5 bases). The germline CDR1 and CDR2 sequences are MNHEY and SMNVEV (reference sequence). CDR3 length: 16 residues. V lost 1 base, J lost 1 base, and 14 bases lay in between. CDR3 residues: CASSLLSTVGSYEQYF. CDR3 nucleotide sequence: TGTGCCAGCAGTTTATTATCGACAGTCGGGTCCTACGAGCAGTACTTC.

The chain links TRBV11-1 to TRBJ1-1; D not resolved. The length of the CDR3 is 15 residues. Trimming stripped 4 bases from V and 1 base from J, with 13 bases between. Germline assignment: CDR1 SGHAT and CDR2 FQDESV (reference sequence). The DNA for the CDR3 is TGTGCCAGCAGCTACCCTGGTTACAGGAACACTGAAGCTTTCTTT. Protein: CASSYPGYRNTEAFF.

The chain carries TRBV7-3 and TRBJ2-3; TRBD2 aligns across 9 bases. CDR3 size: 15 residues. V was pared by 4 bases and J by 5 bases, with 7 bases of the junction left unmatched. Germline assignment: CDR1 SGHTA and CDR2 FQGTGA. The CDR3 loop reads CASSYSGSKVDTQYF. The DNA for the CDR3 is TGTGCCAGCAGCTATAGCGGGAGTAAGGTAGATACGCAGTATTTT. The variable domain in full, with the rest retrieved from reference TRBV7-3 and TRBJ2-3, is GAGVSQTPSNKVTEKGKYVELRCDPISGHTALYWYRQSLGQGPEFLIYFQGTGAADDSGLPNDRFFAVRPEGSVSTLKIQRTERGDSAVYLCASSYSGSKVDTQYFGPGTRLTVL.

CDR3 amino acids: CASSRQTGVSYEQYF. As DNA, the CDR3 is TGCGCCAGCAGCAGACAGACAGGGGTCTCCTACGAGCAGTACTTC. This chain connects TRBV5-1 to TRBJ2-7; the match to TRBD1 covers 8 bases. CDR3 size: 15 residues. Unmatched junction bases numbered 6, after V lost 4 bases and J lost 0 bases. The germline gives CDR1 SGHRS, CDR2 YFSETQ.

The chain employs TRBV20-1 and TRBJ2-5; 10 bases agree with TRBD2. The CDR3 consists of 14 residues. The ends lost 7 bases at V and 1 base at J; junction bases unmatched: 6. Germline loops: CDR1 DFQATT, CDR2 SNEGSKA (reference sequence). The CDR3 protein is CSGLAGATQETQYF. The CDR3, as DNA: TGCAGTGGGCTAGCGGGGGCAACCCAAGAGACCCAGTACTTC.

The chain employs TRBV28 and TRBJ2-5, with unresolved D. Germline values: CDR1 MDHEN, CDR2 SYDVKM. Deletions cut 3 bases from V and 4 bases from J, with 9 bases between. The CDR3 is 13 amino acids. The CDR3 region is CASSFGWGETQYF. In DNA form, the CDR3 reads TGTGCCAGCAGTTTTGGGTGGGGAGAGACCCAGTACTTC.